The clone carrying this T cell receptor beta chain was seen only a few times. This record comes from a study of blood T cell repertoires in COVID-19. Study summary: COVID-19 samples collected from the United States, Italy and Spain covered acute and convalescent phases. Sources were T cells, B-cell-depleted T cells, or PBMCs; the material itself was cDNA or gDNA.

V trimming: 8 bases; J trimming: 5 bases; junction bases outside the gene matches: 5. The CDR3 covers 13 residues. The germline CDR1 and CDR2 sequences are LNHDA and SQIVND (reference sequence). Original processing notes: Quantification of nucleated cells was approximated via reference gene primer amplification. Sequencing was performed with immunoSEQ multiplex PCR; in TCRdb, only in-frame clones are kept and a portion is missing. The DNA was the basis for D and trimming; V, J and clone size are from that table. The sample has approximately 50,000 clones, approximately 86% seen once. The receptor comes from an elderly woman with acute or convalescent COVID-19. The V and J genes are TRBV19 and TRBJ2-5, with 10 bases matching TRBD1. Material for sequencing was peripheral blood. CDR3 bases: TGTGCCAGTCGGCGGGGACAGGGGGAGACCCAGTACTTC. Encoded protein: CASRRGQGETQYF. The whole variable domain, remainder taken from reference TRBV19 and TRBJ2-5, is DGGITQSPKYLFRKEGQNVTLSCEQNLNHDAMYWYRQDPGQGLRLIYYSQIVNDFQKGDIAEGYSVSREKKESFPLTVTSAQKNPTAFYLCASRRGQGETQYFGPGTRLLVL.